The entry below describes one T cell receptor beta chain. Its specific antigen is unknown. No quality values exist for individual bases; no much larger clone is one base distant. Graves' hyperthyroidism was defined as stable when no progression to ophthalmopathy occurred over 18 months of follow-up. The hyperthyroidism patients were between 18 and 65 years old and newly diagnosed, with a disease duration of less than 2 months. Exclusion was applied to patients with uncontrolled infections, other autoimmune diseases, pregnancy or lactation. Diagnoses were established on the basis of clinical symptoms, serum thyroxine and TRAb, thyroid ultrasound, and orbital computed tomography. PBMCs were separated from approximately 9.9 ml of fresh peripheral blood using Ficoll-Paque density gradient centrifugation. Total RNA was extracted using Trizol reagent, and RNA quality was assessed on an Agilent 2100 Bioanalyzer.

These data are taken from a study of T cells in Graves' hyperthyroidism and ophthalmopathy (dated 2019 in TCRdb). Broadly, across the study: Peripheral blood was collected at initial diagnosis, before any treatment. The study also compared thyroid tissue and blood T-cell repertoires from several Graves' hyperthyroidism patients. The approximately 100 discovery patients were divided at random into training and test sets in a 7:3 ratio. Following sampling, methimazole starting at 30 mg daily was given to hyperthyroidism patients, and high-dose intravenous methylprednisolone was given to ophthalmopathy patients. According to the paper, TCR Vbeta CDR3 sequencing was carried out on 135 peripheral blood samples, which came from 40 to 45 ophthalmopathy, 75 to 80 hyperthyroidism and some 17 progressor patients. TCR V-J signatures able to tell the groups apart were searched for in a discovery cohort of 100 patients, of whom more than 40 had Graves' ophthalmopathy and around 57 had stable Graves' hyperthyroidism. An independent validation cohort of fewer than 20 hyperthyroidism patients and approximately 15 patients who later progressed to ophthalmopathy tested prospective prediction of ophthalmopathy.

The V and J ends are trimmed by 3 bases and 3 bases, leaving 11 bases between them. The CDR3 contains 14 residues, cysteine and phenylalanine counted. The only DNA kept is the CDR3, 42 bases in frame from the first base. As encoded in the germline V gene, CDR1 is KGHSH while CDR2 is LQKENI. Study-level results and caveats: In validation, the model predicted progression to ophthalmopathy with around 71% sensitivity and approximately 78% specificity, a median of about six months before onset. Most expanded thyroid clonotypes (frequency above 0.001) were also detected in blood, suggesting blood repertoires may reflect thyroid immune responses. Ophthalmopathy was separated from stable hyperthyroidism by a 13 V-J signature model, with approximately 90% sensitivity and about 81% specificity obtained in cross-validation and 80%/75% obtained in testing. Sample size was not statistically predetermined, and investigators were not blinded to group allocation.

TCR beta CDR3 regions were amplified from RNA transcripts. For the first round of RT-PCR on the TCR CDR3, the HTBI primer set was used together with the Qiagen OneStep RT-PCR kit. Libraries were constructed in a second round of multiplex PCR, after which size selection and purification were carried out. Paired-end sequencing of the libraries was performed with 100 bp reads on an Illumina HiSeq2000. The paper's processing steps were these. SOAPnuke was used to process the raw data, with reads discarded if the reads contained adapters or uncalled bases, had a mean Phred below 15, or lacked an exact constant-primer or identifier match. COPE v1.2.5 was used to merge the high-quality paired reads, and each unique nucleotide sequence was defined as a clonotype. MiTCR v1.1 was used to align the clonotypes against IMGT TRBV, TRBD and TRBJ reference segments. The analysis was restricted to V-J combinations with a frequency above 0.0001, which together covered about 99% of the repertoires. A TCS score was defined as the ratio of F50 (clonal expansion) to E x V (chaos), with BLOSUM62-based TCRdist applied between CDR3 peptides within each V-J. Welch's t-statistics and random forest reduced around 520 V-J features to 10 to 15, which were used in a naive Bayes classifier (R e1071). TCRdb took the public reads, trimmed them with fastp at Q25, ran MiXCR for clone calling and kept in-frame beta chains. Each entry is one CDR3 protein sequence, shown with its most common DNA and genes. The V and J calls come from TCRdb's annotation, not from the publication. A total of some 180,000 distinct CDR3 sequences appear in this sample, 15% to 20% of them only once. The ten largest clones capture roughly 32% of the sample.

What was sequenced was blood. Recombination joined TRBV18 with TRBJ2-5, with no D gene named confidently. This TCR was sampled from a woman aged 45 to 65 with Graves' hyperthyroidism. The CDR3 is CASSPGSAKETQYF. The DNA is as follows: TGTGCCAGCTCACCCGGGTCGGCGAAAGAGACCCAGTACTTC.